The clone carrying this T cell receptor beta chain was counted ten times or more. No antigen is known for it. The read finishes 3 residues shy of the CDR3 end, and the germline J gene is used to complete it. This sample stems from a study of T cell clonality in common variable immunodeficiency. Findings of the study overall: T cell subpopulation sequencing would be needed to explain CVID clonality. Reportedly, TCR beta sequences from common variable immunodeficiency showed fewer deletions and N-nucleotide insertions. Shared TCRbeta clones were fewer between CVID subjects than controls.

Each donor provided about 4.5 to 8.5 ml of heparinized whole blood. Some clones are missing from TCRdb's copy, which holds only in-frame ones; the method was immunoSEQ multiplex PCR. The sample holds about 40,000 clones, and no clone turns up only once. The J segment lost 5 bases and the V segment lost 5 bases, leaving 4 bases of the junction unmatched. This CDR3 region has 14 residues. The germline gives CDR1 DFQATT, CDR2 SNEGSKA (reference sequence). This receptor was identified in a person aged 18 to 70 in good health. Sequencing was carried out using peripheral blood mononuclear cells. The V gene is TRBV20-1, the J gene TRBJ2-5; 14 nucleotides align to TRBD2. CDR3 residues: CSAAGLAGVETQYF. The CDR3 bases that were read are TGCAGTGCTGCGGGACTAGCGGGAGTGGAGACC.